A selection of T cell receptor beta chains follows, all from one sample in a study of OX40 agonist ivuxolimab in advanced cancers. Libraries were prepared by immunoSEQ multiplex PCR; TCRdb keeps only in-frame clonotypes and omits some of them. The sample shows around 34,000 clones, about 76% of them seen only once. The material was CD4+ or CD8+ T cells sorted from blood, obtained in a trial of the OX40 agonist ivuxolimab. The receptor set was obtained from an adult with an advanced solid tumor such as melanoma, head and neck, liver or kidney cancer. The CDR3 runs from the conserved cysteine through the conserved F or W. Fields, in order: clone size, V gene, CDR3 protein. For some rows the clone size is stated as once, few or many, or as a class when expanded; others skip it.

clone size: NA; V gene: TRBV5-4; CDR3 protein: CASGSGGIQTQYF
clone size: NA; V gene: TRBV19; CDR3 protein: CASSIELTGELFF
clone size: NA; V gene: TRBV18; CDR3 protein: CASSPDGTSAYEQYF
clone size: NA; V gene: TRBV5-6; CDR3 protein: CASSLPSRGKQFF
clone size: NA; V gene: TRBV6-1; CDR3 protein: CASSRTGSLEQYF
clone size: NA; V gene: TRBV28; CDR3 protein: CASRVPRGDYGYTF
clone size: NA; V gene: TRBV28; CDR3 protein: CASRRTGEAYNEQFF
clone size: once; V gene: TRBV5-1; CDR3 protein: CASSLWGPSGTDTQYF
clone size: NA; V gene: TRBV11-2; CDR3 protein: CASSLETSGRIEQFF
clone size: NA; V gene: TRBV29-1; CDR3 protein: CSVTAGTDTQYF
clone size: NA; V gene: TRBV19; CDR3 protein: CASSIAGGAGYGYTF
clone size: NA; V gene: TRBV7-2; CDR3 protein: CASSPQGFWEAFF
clone size: NA; V gene: TRBV2; CDR3 protein: CASRTGFHQPQHF
clone size: NA; V gene: TRBV5-1; CDR3 protein: CASSFHSPGQGAAGANVPTF
clone size: NA; V gene: TRBV6-1; CDR3 protein: CASSELGSETQYF
clone size: few; V gene: TRBV19; CDR3 protein: CASSRRRGGTGTGNTEAFF
clone size: once; V gene: TRBV18; CDR3 protein: CASSPPIMGRRSYEQYF
clone size: NA; V gene: TRBV5-4; CDR3 protein: CASSLSTGVDTEAFF
clone size: once; V gene: TRBV27; CDR3 protein: CASSLRDGWNEQFF
clone size: few; V gene: TRBV11-2; CDR3 protein: CASSHTQAWVPKDTDTQYF
clone size: NA; V gene: TRBV30; CDR3 protein: CAWKPWVGVSPLHF
clone size: medium-sized; V gene: TRBV9; CDR3 protein: CASSARQRANEKLFF
clone size: NA; V gene: TRBV6-5; CDR3 protein: CASSSTGTSTEAFF
clone size: NA; V gene: TRBV6-1; CDR3 protein: CASSEDLGSEQFF
clone size: NA; V gene: TRBV5-8; CDR3 protein: CASSLTVVMPQHF
clone size: few; V gene: TRBV6-5; CDR3 protein: CASRTRQNTEAFF
clone size: NA; V gene: TRBV6-5; CDR3 protein: CASSSAPGTGNYEQYF
clone size: NA; V gene: TRBV30; CDR3 protein: CAWSVQGGSPLHF
clone size: NA; V gene: TRBV4-1; CDR3 protein: CASSRDSGTSYYEQYF
clone size: NA; V gene: TRBV9; CDR3 protein: CASSVEWAPSYEQYF
clone size: few; V gene: TRBV4-2; CDR3 protein: CASSQSSGQGWNEQFF
clone size: NA; V gene: TRBV28; CDR3 protein: CASIRGDRAGELFF
clone size: NA; V gene: TRBV5-6; CDR3 protein: CASSYSGRAYNEQFF
clone size: NA; V gene: TRBV27; CDR3 protein: CASSWSRMNTEAFF
clone size: NA; V gene: TRBV4-3; CDR3 protein: CASSQERVAGGLETQYF
clone size: NA; V gene: TRBV6-4; CDR3 protein: CASSPGAGETQYF
clone size: NA; V gene: TRBV2; CDR3 protein: CASSEDVNYGYTF